This TCR beta chain appears in the sequencing data of a study of shared T cell receptors in the human thymus. V lost 2 bases to trimming and J lost 8 bases, with 9 bases between them. CDR1 SGHTA and CDR2 FQGNSA come from the germline V gene. The CDR3 is 12 residues long. Sequencing was performed with immunoSEQ multiplex PCR; in TCRdb, only in-frame clones are kept and a portion is missing. Altogether hundreds of thousands of clones are present, approximately 85% being singletons, with the ten largest covering around 0.01%. These data also featured in a second study, about human thymus T cells. That report notes: Use of V and J genes seemed skewed within the thymic and blood repertoires. Among unrelated individuals, related research reported thymic repertoires that overlapped highly.

The source is a girl under two years old with a congenital heart defect. The chain carries TRBV7-2 and TRBJ1-1; no firm D call. The sequenced sample consisted of thymocytes. CDR3 region: CASSLPRWEAFF. The CDR3 nucleotides read TGTGCCAGCAGCTTACCCAGGTGGGAAGCTTTCTTT.